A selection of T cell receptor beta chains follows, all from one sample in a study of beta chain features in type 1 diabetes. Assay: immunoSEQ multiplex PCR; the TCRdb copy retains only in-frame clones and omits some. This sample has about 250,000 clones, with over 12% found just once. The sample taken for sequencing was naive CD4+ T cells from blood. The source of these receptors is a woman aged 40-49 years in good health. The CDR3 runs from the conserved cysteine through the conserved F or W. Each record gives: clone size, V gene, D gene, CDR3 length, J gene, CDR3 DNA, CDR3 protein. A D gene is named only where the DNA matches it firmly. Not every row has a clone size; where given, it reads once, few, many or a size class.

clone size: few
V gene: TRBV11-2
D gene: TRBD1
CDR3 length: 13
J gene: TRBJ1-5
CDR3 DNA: TGTGCCAGCAGCCGACAGGGCGATCAGCCCCAGCATTTT
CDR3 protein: CASSRQGDQPQHF

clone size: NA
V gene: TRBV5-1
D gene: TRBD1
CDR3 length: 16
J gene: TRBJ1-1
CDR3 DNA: TGCGCCAGCAGCGTCCGGACAGGGGGCGTGAACACTGAAGCTTTCTTT
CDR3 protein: CASSVRTGGVNTEAFF

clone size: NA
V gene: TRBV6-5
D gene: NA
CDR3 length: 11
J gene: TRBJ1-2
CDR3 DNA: TGTGCCAGCAGTTCAGGGGATGGCTACACCTTC
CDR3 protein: CASSSGDGYTF

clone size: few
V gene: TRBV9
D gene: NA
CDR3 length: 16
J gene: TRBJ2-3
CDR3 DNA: TGTGCCAGCAGCGTAGGTGGAGGGATAGTCACAGATACGCAGTATTTT
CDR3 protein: CASSVGGGIVTDTQYF

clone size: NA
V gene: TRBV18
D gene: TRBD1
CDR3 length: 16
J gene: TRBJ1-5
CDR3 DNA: TGTGCCAGCTCACGACCTTCTACAGGGGGTAATCAGCCCCAGCATTTT
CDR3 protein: CASSRPSTGGNQPQHF

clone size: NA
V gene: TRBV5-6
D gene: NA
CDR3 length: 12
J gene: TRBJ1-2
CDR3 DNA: TGTGCCAGCAGCATCAATGACTATGGCTACACCTTC
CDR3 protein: CASSINDYGYTF

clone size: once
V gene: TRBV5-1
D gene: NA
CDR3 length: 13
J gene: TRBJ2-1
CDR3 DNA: TGCGCCAGCAGCTTGCCCCAGAGGGAAAGACAGTTCTTC
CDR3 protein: CASSLPQRERQFF

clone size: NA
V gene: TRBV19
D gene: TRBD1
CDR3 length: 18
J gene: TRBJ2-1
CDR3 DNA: TGTGCCAGTAGTATAGATCGAGGGACAGGATCTGGAGACAATGAGCAGTTCTTC
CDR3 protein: CASSIDRGTGSGDNEQFF

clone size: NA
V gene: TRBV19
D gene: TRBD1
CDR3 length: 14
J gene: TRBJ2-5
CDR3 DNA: TGTGCCAGTAGTAGGGACAGGATACAAGAGACCCAGTACTTC
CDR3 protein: CASSRDRIQETQYF

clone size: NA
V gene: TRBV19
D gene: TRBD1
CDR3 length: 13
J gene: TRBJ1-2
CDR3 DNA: TGTGCCAGTACCCAAGACAGGGGCTATGGCTACACCTTC
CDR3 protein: CASTQDRGYGYTF

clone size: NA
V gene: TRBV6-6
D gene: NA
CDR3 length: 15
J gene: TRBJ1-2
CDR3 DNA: TGTGCCAGCAGCCCCTCCTCGACAGGCCACTATGGCTACACCTTC
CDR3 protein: CASSPSSTGHYGYTF

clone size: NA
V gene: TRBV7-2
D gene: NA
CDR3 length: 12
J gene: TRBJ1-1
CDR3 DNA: TGTGCCAGCAGATTTAGGAACACTGAAGCTTTCTTT
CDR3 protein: CASRFRNTEAFF

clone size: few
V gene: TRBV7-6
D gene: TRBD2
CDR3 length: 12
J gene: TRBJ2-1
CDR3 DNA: TGTGCCAGCAGCTCTACTAGCGTTGAGCAGTTCTTC
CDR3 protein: CASSSTSVEQFF

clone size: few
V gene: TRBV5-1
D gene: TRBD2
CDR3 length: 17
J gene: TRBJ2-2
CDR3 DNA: TGCGCCAGCAGCTTGAGCGGGGGAAACGCGAACACCGGGGAGCTGTTTTTT
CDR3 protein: CASSLSGGNANTGELFF

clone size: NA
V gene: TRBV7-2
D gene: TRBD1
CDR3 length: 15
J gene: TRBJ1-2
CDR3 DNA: TGTGCCAGCAGCGAACAGACAGGGCTAAACTATGGCTACACCTTC
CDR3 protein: CASSEQTGLNYGYTF

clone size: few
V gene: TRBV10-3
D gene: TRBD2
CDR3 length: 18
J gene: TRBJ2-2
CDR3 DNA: TGTGCCATCAGTGAGGCCGGGAGGCTAGCTTACGACTCCGGGGAGCTGTTTTTT
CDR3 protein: CAISEAGRLAYDSGELFF

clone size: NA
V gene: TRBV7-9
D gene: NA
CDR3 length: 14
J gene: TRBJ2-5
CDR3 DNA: TGTGCCAGCAGCTTAAATAGAGGCCAAGAGACCCAGTACTTC
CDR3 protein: CASSLNRGQETQYF

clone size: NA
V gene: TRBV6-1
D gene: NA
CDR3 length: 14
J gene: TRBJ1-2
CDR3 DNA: TGTGGCGGACTGGTTGAGAGGCCAGGCAATGGCTACACCTTC
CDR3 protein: CGGLVERPGNGYTF

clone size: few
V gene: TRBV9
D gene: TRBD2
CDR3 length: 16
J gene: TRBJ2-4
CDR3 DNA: TGTGCCAGCAGCGGGACTAGCGGGGTTCCGGAGAGCATTCAGTACTTC
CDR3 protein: CASSGTSGVPESIQYF

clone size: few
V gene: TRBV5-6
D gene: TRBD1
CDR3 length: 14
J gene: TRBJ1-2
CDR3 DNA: TGTGCCAGCAGCCATCCAACAGGGGAGATTGGCTACACCTTC
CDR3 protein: CASSHPTGEIGYTF

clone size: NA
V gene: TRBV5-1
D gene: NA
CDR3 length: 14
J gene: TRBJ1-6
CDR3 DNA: TGCGCCAGCAGGGGGTCGGGGGGGAATTCACCCCTCCACTTT
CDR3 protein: CASRGSGGNSPLHF

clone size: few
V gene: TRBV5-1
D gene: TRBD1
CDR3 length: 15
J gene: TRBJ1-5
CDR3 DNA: TGCGCCAGCAGCTTGGAGGGCAGGGGGCGTCAGCCCCAGCATTTT
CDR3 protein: CASSLEGRGRQPQHF

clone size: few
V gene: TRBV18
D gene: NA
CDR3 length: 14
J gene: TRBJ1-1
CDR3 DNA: TGTGCCAGCTCACCACTTTTAGTGAACACTGAAGCTTTCTTT
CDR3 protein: CASSPLLVNTEAFF

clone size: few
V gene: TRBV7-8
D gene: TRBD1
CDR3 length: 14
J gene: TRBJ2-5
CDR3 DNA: TGTGCCAGCAGCTTAGGGACAGGCCAAGAGACCCAGTACTTC
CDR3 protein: CASSLGTGQETQYF

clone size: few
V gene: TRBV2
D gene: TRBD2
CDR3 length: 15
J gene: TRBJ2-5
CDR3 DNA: TGTGCCAGCAGTGAGAGGCTAGCGGGGGGAGAGACCCAGTACTTC
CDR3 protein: CASSERLAGGETQYF

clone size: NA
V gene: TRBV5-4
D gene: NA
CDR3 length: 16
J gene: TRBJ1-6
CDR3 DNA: TGTGCCAGCAGCTTCCCCCGGGGGGCGAATAATTCACCCCTCCACTTT
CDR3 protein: CASSFPRGANNSPLHF

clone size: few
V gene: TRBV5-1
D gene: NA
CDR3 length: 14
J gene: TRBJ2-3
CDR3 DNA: TGCGCCAGCAGGCGAGATTACCCTGCTGATACGCAGTATTTT
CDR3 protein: CASRRDYPADTQYF

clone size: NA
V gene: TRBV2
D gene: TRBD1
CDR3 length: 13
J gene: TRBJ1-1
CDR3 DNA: TGTGCCACCCTGGACAGGGTGAACACTGAAGCTTTCTTT
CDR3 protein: CATLDRVNTEAFF

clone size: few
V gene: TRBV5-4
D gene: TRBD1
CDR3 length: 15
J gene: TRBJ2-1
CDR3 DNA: TGTGCCAGCAGCACTACAGGGGGCGGGGGCAATGAGCAGTTCTTC
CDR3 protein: CASSTTGGGGNEQFF

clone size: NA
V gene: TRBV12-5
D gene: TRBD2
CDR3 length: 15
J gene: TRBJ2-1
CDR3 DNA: TGTGCTAGTGTCTCGGCGGGGGGCGGCTTCGATGAGCAGTTCTTC
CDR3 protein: CASVSAGGGFDEQFF

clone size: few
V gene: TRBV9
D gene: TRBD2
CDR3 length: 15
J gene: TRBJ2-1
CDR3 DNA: TGTGCCAGCAGCATTGGGACTAGCGGATACAATGAGCAGTTCTTC
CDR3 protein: CASSIGTSGYNEQFF

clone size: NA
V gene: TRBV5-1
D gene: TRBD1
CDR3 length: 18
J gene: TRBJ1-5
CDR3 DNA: TGCGCCAGCAGCTTGGTACCTTCCAGGACAGGGGCCAGTCAGCCCCAGCATTTT
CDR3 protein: CASSLVPSRTGASQPQHF

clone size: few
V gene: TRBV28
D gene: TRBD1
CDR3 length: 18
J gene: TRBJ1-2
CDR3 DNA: TGTGCCAGCAGTGCGGCAAGTTCACAGGGGATTGTTAACTATGGCTACACCTTC
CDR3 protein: CASSAASSQGIVNYGYTF

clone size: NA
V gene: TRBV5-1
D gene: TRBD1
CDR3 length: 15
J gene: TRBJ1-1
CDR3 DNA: TGCGCCAGCAGCTGGACAGGGGTGGTGGGCACTGAAGCTTTCTTT
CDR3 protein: CASSWTGVVGTEAFF

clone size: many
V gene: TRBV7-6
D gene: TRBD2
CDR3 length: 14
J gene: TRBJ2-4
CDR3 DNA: TGTGCCAGCAGCTCCCGGGAGGGATTAGGCATTCAGTACTTC
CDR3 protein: CASSSREGLGIQYF

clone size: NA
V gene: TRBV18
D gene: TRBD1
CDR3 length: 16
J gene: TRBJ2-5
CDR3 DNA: TGTGCCAGCTCACCCGGGACAGGGGAGAGGAGACAGACCCAGTACTTC
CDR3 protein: CASSPGTGERRQTQYF

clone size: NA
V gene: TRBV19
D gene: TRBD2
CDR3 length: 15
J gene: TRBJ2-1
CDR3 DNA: TGTGCCAGTAGACTTAGCGGGGGCTCCTACAATGAGCAGTTCTTC
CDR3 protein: CASRLSGGSYNEQFF

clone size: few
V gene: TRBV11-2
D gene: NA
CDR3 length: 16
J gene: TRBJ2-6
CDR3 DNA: TGTGCCAGCAGCTTAGATTTGTCGGCTGGGGCCAACGTCCTGACTTTC
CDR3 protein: CASSLDLSAGANVLTF

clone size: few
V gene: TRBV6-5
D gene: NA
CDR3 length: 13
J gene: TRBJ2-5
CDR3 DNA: TGTGCCAGCAGTTACAGGGCGGGGGAGACCCAGTACTTC
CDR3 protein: CASSYRAGETQYF

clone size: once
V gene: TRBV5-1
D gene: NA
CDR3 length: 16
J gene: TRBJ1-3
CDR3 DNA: TGCGCCAGCAGCTTGGGGCGCGGGAGCTCTGGAAACACCATATATTTT
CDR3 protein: CASSLGRGSSGNTIYF

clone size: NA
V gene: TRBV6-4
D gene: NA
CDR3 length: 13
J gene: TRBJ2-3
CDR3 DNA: TGTGCCAGCAGCCCCCGGGAGACAGATACGCAGTATTTT
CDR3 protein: CASSPRETDTQYF

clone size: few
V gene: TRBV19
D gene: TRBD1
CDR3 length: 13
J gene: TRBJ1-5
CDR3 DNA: TGTGCGTCGAAAGACAGGGTTAATCAGCCCCAGCATTTT
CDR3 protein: CASKDRVNQPQHF

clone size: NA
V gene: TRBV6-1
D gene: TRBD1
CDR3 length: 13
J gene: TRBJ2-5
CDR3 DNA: TGTGCCAGCAGACCCACAGGGGTCGAGACCCAGTACTTC
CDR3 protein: CASRPTGVETQYF

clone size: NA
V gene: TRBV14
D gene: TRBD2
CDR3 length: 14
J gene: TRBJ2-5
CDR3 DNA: TGTGCCAGCAGCCAAAGACGGGAGGGAGAGACCCAGTACTTC
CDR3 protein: CASSQRREGETQYF

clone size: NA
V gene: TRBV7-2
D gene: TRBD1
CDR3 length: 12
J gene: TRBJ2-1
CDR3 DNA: TGTGCCAGCAGGTTGGGACAGGATGGCGGGTTCTTC
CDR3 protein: CASRLGQDGGFF

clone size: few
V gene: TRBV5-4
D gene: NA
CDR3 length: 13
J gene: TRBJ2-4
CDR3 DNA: TGTGCCAGCAGGGTGGGCAGCAGGGGGGTTCAGTACTTC
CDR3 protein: CASRVGSRGVQYF

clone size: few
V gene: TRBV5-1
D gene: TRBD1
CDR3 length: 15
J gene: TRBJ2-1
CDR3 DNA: TGCGCCAGCAGCGCCACAGGGGGCAATTACAATGAGCAGTTCTTC
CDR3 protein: CASSATGGNYNEQFF

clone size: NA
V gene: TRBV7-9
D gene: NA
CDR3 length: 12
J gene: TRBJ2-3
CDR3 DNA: TGTGCCAGCAGCTCGGAGGTGGATACGCAGTATTTT
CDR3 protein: CASSSEVDTQYF

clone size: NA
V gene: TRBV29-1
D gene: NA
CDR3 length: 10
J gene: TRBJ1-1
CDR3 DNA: TGCAGCGCCGAGGGCCCTGGAGCTTTCTTT
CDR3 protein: CSAEGPGAFF

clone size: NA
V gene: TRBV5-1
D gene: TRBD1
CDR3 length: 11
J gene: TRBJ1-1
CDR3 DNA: TGCGCCAGCATCGAGGGGGCGAGGGCTTTCTTT
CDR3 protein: CASIEGARAFF

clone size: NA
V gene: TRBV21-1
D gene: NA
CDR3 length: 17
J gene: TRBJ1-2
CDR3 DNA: TGTGCCAGCAGCCCTTTCGTTAGACAGGGGAGAAACTATGGCTACACCTTC
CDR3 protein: CASSPFVRQGRNYGYTF

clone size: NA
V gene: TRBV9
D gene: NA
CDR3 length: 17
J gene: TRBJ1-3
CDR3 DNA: TGTGCCAGCAGCGTGGAGCCAGGGGCCGGCTCTGGAAACACCATATATTTT
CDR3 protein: CASSVEPGAGSGNTIYF

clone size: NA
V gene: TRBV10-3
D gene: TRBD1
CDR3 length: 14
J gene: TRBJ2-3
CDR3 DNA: TGTGCCATCAGTTCCGGGACAGGGACAGATACGCAGTATTTT
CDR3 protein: CAISSGTGTDTQYF

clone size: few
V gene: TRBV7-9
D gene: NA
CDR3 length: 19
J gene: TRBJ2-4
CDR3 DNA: TGTGCCAGCAGCCCGAGCGGGCTTAGCGTTTTGTCTGCCAAAAACATTCAGTACTTC
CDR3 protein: CASSPSGLSVLSAKNIQYF